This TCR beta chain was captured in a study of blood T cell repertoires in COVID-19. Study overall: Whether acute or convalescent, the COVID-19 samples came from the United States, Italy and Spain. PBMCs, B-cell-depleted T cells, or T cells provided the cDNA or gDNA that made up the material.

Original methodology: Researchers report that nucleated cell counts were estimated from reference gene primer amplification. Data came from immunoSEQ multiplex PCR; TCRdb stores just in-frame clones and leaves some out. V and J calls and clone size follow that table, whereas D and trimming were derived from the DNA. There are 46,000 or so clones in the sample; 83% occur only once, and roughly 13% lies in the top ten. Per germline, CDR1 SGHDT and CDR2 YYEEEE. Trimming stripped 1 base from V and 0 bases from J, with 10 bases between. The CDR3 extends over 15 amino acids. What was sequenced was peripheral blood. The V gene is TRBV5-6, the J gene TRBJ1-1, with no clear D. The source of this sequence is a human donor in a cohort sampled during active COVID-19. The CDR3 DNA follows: TGTGCCAGCAGCTTGTCCCCGGGGTTGAACACTGAAGCTTTCTTT. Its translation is CASSLSPGLNTEAFF.